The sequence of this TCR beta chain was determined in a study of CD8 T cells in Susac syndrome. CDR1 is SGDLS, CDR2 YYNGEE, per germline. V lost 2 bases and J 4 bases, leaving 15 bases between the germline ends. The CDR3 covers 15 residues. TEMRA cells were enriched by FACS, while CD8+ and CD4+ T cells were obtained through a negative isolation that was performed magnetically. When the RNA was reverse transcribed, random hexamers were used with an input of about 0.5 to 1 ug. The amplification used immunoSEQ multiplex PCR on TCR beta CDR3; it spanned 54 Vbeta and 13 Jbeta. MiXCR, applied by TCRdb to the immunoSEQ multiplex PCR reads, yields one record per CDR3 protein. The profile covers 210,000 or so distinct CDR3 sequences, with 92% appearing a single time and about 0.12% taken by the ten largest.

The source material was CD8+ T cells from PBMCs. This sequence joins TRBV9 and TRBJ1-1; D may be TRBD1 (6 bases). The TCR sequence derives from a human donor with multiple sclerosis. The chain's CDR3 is CASSVGGGGATEAFF. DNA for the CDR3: TGTGCCAGCAGCGTTGGAGGGGGGGGCGCCACTGAAGCTTTCTTT. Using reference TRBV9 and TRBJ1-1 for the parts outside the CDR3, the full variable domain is DSGVTQTPKHLITATGQRVTLRCSPRSGDLSVYWYQQSLDQGLQFLIQYYNGEERAKGNILERFSAQQFPDLHSELNLSSLELGDSALYFCASSVGGGGATEAFFGQGTRLTVV.